These 29 T cell receptor beta chains were all obtained from the same sample, sequenced in a study of T-cell memory formation after mild COVID-19 (TCRdb year 2021). The library relied on 5' RACE. TCRdb shows the sequencer as Illumina NovaSeq 6000. Using fastp trimming at Q25 and MiXCR clonotype assembly, TCRdb reanalyzed the public sequencing data and kept in-frame beta chains. Rows merge per CDR3 protein into single entries with the most common DNA and genes. The sample table lists about 110,000 distinct CDR3 sequences, roughly a sixth of them with a count of one. In total, the top ten clones hold roughly 5.5% of the sample. Sequencing input: PBMCs or a T cell subset sorted from them (not recorded which). These receptor sequences come from a young man who had mild COVID-19 (a few samples of this study predate the infection). The sample titles of this study are shuffled in the database, so cell type and time point are left out; the donor was told from shared clones.

This clonotype has just a few counts. This chain uses TRBV6-5 with TRBJ1-5; D gene uncertain. The germline CDR1 and CDR2 sequences are MNHEY and SVGAGI. CDR3 length equals 14 residues. With 3 bases removed from V and 7 bases from J, the gap between germline ends came to 13 bases. This chain's CDR3 is CASSYGGDGQPQHF. The DNA for the CDR3 is TGTGCCAGCAGTTATGGCGGGGATGGCCAGCCCCAGCATTTT.

This clonotype was seen ten or more times. The chain couples TRBV6-6 to TRBJ1-2; D unresolved. V was trimmed by 5 bases and J by 0 bases, leaving 13 bases between them. This CDR3 is built from 15 residues. The V gene's germline CDR1 is MNHNY and CDR2 SVGAGI (reference sequence). The CDR3 is CASSLGSGTNYGYTF. DNA of the CDR3: TGTGCCAGCAGTCTCGGCTCGGGCACTAACTATGGCTACACCTTC.

The chain has TRBV15 and TRBJ2-7; 8 nucleotides agree with TRBD1. Per germline, CDR1 LNHNV and CDR2 YYDKDF (reference sequence). V shed 0 bases and J 2 bases; nucleotides not matched to a gene: 3. CDR3 length: 15 amino acids. The CDR3 nucleotides are TGTGCCACCAGCAGAGACCCAGGGGGCCCCTACGAGCAGTACTTC. This codes for CATSRDPGGPYEQYF.

This chain joins TRBV5-1 and TRBJ2-3, with D perhaps TRBD1 or TRBD2 (5 bases each). The germline gives CDR1 SGHRS, CDR2 YFSETQ. V lost 4 bases and J lost 0, with 12 bases in between. The CDR3 length is 15 residues. Here the CDR3 reads CASSAGTASTDTQYF. The CDR3 DNA reads as TGCGCCAGCAGCGCCGGGACCGCTAGCACAGATACGCAGTATTTT.

The chain couples TRBV4-3 to TRBJ1-2; D uncertain. The CDR3 runs to 15 residues. V lost 0 bases to trimming and J lost 5 bases, with 13 bases between them. Germline assignment: CDR1 LGHNA and CDR2 YSLEER. CDR3 loop: CASSQDSGGKYGYTF. CDR3 DNA: TGCGCCAGCAGCCAAGATTCCGGAGGGAAGTATGGCTACACCTTC.

This sequence joins TRBV6-2 or TRBV6-3 and TRBJ1-5, with TRBD1 matching over 10 bases. With 10 bases clipped from V and 5 bases from J, the junction kept 5 bases outside the gene matches. CDR1 is MNHEY, CDR2 SVGEGT, per germline. The CDR3 length is 13 residues. CDR3 in amino acids: CATVGTGDQPQHF. In nucleotides, the CDR3 is TGTGCCACCGTCGGGACAGGGGATCAGCCCCAGCATTTT.

The sample holds a few counts of this clonotype. The chain is built from TRBV9 and TRBJ2-1; the D is unclear. Deletions cut 0 bases from V and 4 bases from J, with 14 bases between. This CDR3 comprises 16 residues. CDR1 is SGDLS, CDR2 YYNGEE, per germline. The CDR3: CASSVGSITLYNEQFF. The CDR3 coding sequence is TGTGCCAGCAGCGTAGGGAGCATTACTCTATACAATGAGCAGTTCTTC.

This clonotype was detected a few times. The rearrangement links TRBV15 to TRBJ2-7; D may be TRBD1 (5 bases). Germline CDR1 and CDR2: LNHNV and YYDKDF (reference sequence). The length of the CDR3 is 14 residues. V dropped 0 bases and J dropped 3 bases, with 9 bases sitting between them. The CDR3 sequence: CATSRDNQGYEQYV. CDR3 bases: TGTGCCACCAGCAGAGATAATCAGGGCTACGAGCAGTACGTC.

The J gene is TRBJ2-2, the V gene TRBV5-4; 11 nucleotides align to TRBD1. The CDR3 spans 14 residues. Trimming took 4 bases from V and 7 from J; bases not matched to a gene: 3. Germline CDR1 reads SGHNT; CDR2 reads YYREEE (reference sequence). CDR3 loop: CASSKGQGVGELFF. The CDR3 nucleotides are TGTGCCAGCAGCAAGGGACAGGGGGTCGGGGAGCTGTTTTTT.

The chain couples TRBV7-9 to TRBJ2-3; perhaps TRBD2 as D (5 bases). V was pared by 5 bases and J by 5 bases, with 14 bases between. CDR3 length: 14 residues. CDR1 and CDR2 from the germline V gene are SEHNR and FQNEAQ (reference sequence). The CDR3 DNA is TGTGCCAGCAGCCATACCGCTGCGGGAGATACGCAGTATTTT. Amino acids: CASSHTAAGDTQYF.

This clonotype was observed a handful of times. The rearrangement links TRBV11-2 to TRBJ2-5, with D perhaps matching TRBD2 (5 bases). Germline V gene data show CDR1 as SGHAT and CDR2 as FQNNGV. The CDR3 has 16 residues. Trimming shortened V by 2 bases and J by 5 bases, and 18 bases separated the two germline ends. The CDR3 reads CASSLRAGVPRETQYF. CDR3 coding DNA: TGTGCCAGCAGCTTACGCGCGGGTGTTCCCCGGGAGACCCAGTACTTC.

The J gene is TRBJ2-7, the V gene TRBV5-1; TRBD1 is a possible D gene (6 bases). Germline lookup yields CDR1 SGHRS and CDR2 YFSETQ. This CDR3 contains 14 residues. V lost 2 bases and J 2 bases, leaving 11 bases between the germline ends. The DNA for the CDR3 is TGCGCCAGCAGCTTACTCAGGGGACCCTACGAGCAGTACTTC. Amino acid sequence: CASSLLRGPYEQYF.

This chain links TRBV11-3 with TRBJ2-5; D is possibly TRBD2 (6 bases). Per germline, CDR1 SGHNT and CDR2 YENEEA. V shed 5 bases and J shed 3 bases, with 25 bases lying between them. This CDR3 comprises 18 residues. This chain's CDR3 is CASSLRGPGHGGEETQYF. CDR3 bases: TGTGCCAGCAGCCTTCGTGGACCCGGACACGGGGGTGAAGAGACCCAGTACTTC.

The table lists this clonotype with many counts. This rearrangement joins TRBV7-2 to TRBJ2-7, with 9 bases fitting TRBD1. Germline assignment: CDR1 SGHTA and CDR2 FQGNSA. The ends lost 5 bases at V and 2 bases at J; junction bases unmatched: 7. CDR3 length: 15 residues. CDR3 nucleotides: TGTGCCAGCAGCCCGGGGCGACAGGGGGCCTACGAGCAGTACGTC. It specifies CASSPGRQGAYEQYV.

The chain recombines TRBV12-3 or TRBV12-4 with TRBJ1-4; 7 nucleotides agree with TRBD1. CDR3 size: 14 residues. After removal of 5 bases from V and 8 bases from J, the junction contained 8 bases not matched to a gene. CDR3 amino acids: CASSPRGGREKLFF. The CDR3 nucleotides read TGTGCCAGCAGTCCCAGGGGGGGCCGGGAAAAACTGTTTTTT.

J is TRBJ1-4 and V is TRBV10-3, with TRBD1 matching 10 bases. V lost 4 bases, J lost 8 bases, and 4 bases stayed unmatched. The germline gives CDR1 ENHRY, CDR2 SYGVKD. The CDR3 contains 14 residues. The CDR3 nucleotides are TGTGCCATCAGTGGGACAGGGGGAGGCGAAAAACTGTTTTTT. This sequence encodes CAISGTGGGEKLFF.

About this clonotype itself: The junction departs from the called germline gene at one end, perhaps through a read error. V and J are TRBV7-3 and TRBJ2-5; weak D call: TRBD1 (6 bases). The CDR3 loop spans 15 amino acids. CDR1 and CDR2 (germline): SGHTA, FQGTGA. CDR3 sequence reads: CASSLQGTNHETQYF. As DNA, the CDR3 is TGTGCCAGCAGCTTGCAGGGGACCAACCACGAGACCCAGTACTTC.

The genes are TRBV6-2 or TRBV6-3 and TRBJ2-1; no definite D call. This CDR3 comprises 15 residues. The germline CDR1 and CDR2 sequences are MNHEY and SVGEGT. Trimming left V 0 bases short and J 7 bases short, with 13 bases between. The CDR3 is CASSYSTPPRNEQFF. Written as DNA, the CDR3 is TGTGCCAGCAGTTACTCGACCCCCCCTCGGAATGAGCAGTTCTTC.

The V call is TRBV10-3, the J call TRBJ1-2, with unresolved D. V shed 6 bases and J shed 6 bases, with 14 bases lying between them. The CDR3 covers 13 residues. CDR1 is ENHRY, CDR2 SYGVKD, per germline. The CDR3 bases are TGTGCCATCAGACACCGGCTAAGGCATGGCTACACCTTC. Amino acid sequence: CAIRHRLRHGYTF.

This clonotype was seen a handful of times. The rearrangement uses TRBV5-1 and TRBJ2-7; weak D call: TRBD1 (6 bases). The length of the CDR3 is 16 residues. Germline V gives CDR1 SGHRS, CDR2 YFSETQ. Trimming shortened V by 8 bases and J by 2 bases, and 23 bases separated the two germline ends. The CDR3 coding sequence is TGCGCCAGTCAGCAGGGGTCAGGCCGATTCGCCTACGAGCAGTACTTC. Protein: CASQQGSGRFAYEQYF.

This clonotype was seen a handful of times. The chain recombines TRBV7-9 with TRBJ2-1; D unresolved. From germline, CDR1 is SEHNR and CDR2 FQNEAQ (reference sequence). The CDR3 runs to 15 residues. V lost 5 bases and J lost 6, with 17 bases in between. The CDR3 here is CASSIMADGSNEQFF. The CDR3, as DNA: TGTGCCAGCAGCATCATGGCGGACGGATCCAATGAGCAGTTCTTC. The full variable domain, its missing parts supplied by reference TRBV7-9 and TRBJ2-1, is DTGVSQNPRHKITKRGQNVTFRCDPISEHNRLYWYRQTLGQGPEFLTYFQNEAQLEKSRLLSDRFSAERPKGSFSTLEIQRTEQGDSAMYLCASSIMADGSNEQFFGPGTRLTVL.

The CDR3 here is CASIGPYTGELFF. The CDR3 bases are TGTGCCAGTATCGGGCCCTACACCGGGGAGCTGTTTTTT. The rearrangement joins TRBV6-6 to TRBJ2-2, with D unresolved. In germline, CDR1 is MNHNY, CDR2 SVGAGI (reference sequence). Trimming stripped 9 bases from V and 3 bases from J, with 11 bases between. The CDR3 extends over 13 amino acids.

The chain links TRBV4-1 to TRBJ1-5; D is perhaps TRBD1 (5 bases). CDR3 length equals 17 residues. Germline V gene sequence: CDR1 MGHRA, CDR2 YSYEKL. V was cut by 1 base and J by 4 bases, with 17 bases left in between. The CDR3 here is CASSQVYVGQRNQPQHF. CDR3 in DNA: TGCGCCAGCAGCCAAGTTTATGTGGGGCAAAGGAATCAGCCCCAGCATTTT.

In this sample, this clonotype turned up many times. The J gene is TRBJ2-7, the V gene TRBV15; D is unclear. The germline CDR1 and CDR2 sequences are LNHNV and YYDKDF (reference sequence). V was pared by 0 bases and J by 6 bases, with 12 bases between. This CDR3 contains 14 residues. The CDR3 is CATSRDFDGSEQYV. The CDR3 DNA is TGTGCCACCAGCAGAGATTTTGATGGTTCCGAGCAGTACGTC.

This clonotype was picked up a small number of times. The gene calls are TRBV29-1 and TRBJ2-1, with 12 nucleotides matching TRBD1. Germline CDR1 and CDR2: SQVTM and ANQGSEA. J gave up 8 bases and V 0 bases, and 11 bases lay outside the gene matches. The CDR3 consists of 17 residues. CDR3 sequence (DNA): TGCAGCGTTGAAGAGGCAGAACCGGGACAGGGGGCTTATGAGCAGTTCTTC. Residues: CSVEEAEPGQGAYEQFF.

The chain employs TRBV28 and TRBJ1-6, with 9 bases lining up with TRBD1. Germline-derived CDR1 and CDR2 are MDHEN and SYDVKM. The CDR3 totals 13 residues. V shed 6 bases, J shed 10 bases, and the junction held 4 bases outside the gene matches. This CDR3 is CASRGQGRSPLHF. DNA for the CDR3: TGTGCCAGCAGGGGACAGGGCCGGTCACCCCTCCACTTT.

The rearrangement links TRBV7-6 to TRBJ2-1; no firm D call. The V gene lost 8 bases and the J gene lost 0 bases, with 14 bases spanning the gap. The CDR3 covers 15 residues. The germline V gene encodes CDR1 SGHVS and CDR2 FNYEAQ. The CDR3 DNA reads as TGTGCCAGCGTTTTCCTCCCAAGCTCCTACAATGAGCAGTTCTTC. Its protein product is CASVFLPSSYNEQFF.

The J gene is TRBJ2-1, the V gene TRBV7-2, with no clear D. In germline, CDR1 is SGHTA, CDR2 FQGNSA. V lost 7 bases to trimming and J lost 8 bases, with 15 bases between them. This CDR3 has 13 amino acids. CDR3 region: CASTLHASDEQFF. In nucleotides, the CDR3 is TGTGCCAGCACCCTGCATGCTTCCGATGAGCAGTTCTTC.

This clonotype has more than one count but fewer than ten. This chain joins TRBV5-8 and TRBJ2-3, with D possibly TRBD2 on 6 matching bases. In germline, CDR1 is SGHTS, CDR2 YDEGEE. Trimming stripped 3 bases from V and 4 bases from J, with 18 bases between. CDR3 length: 16 amino acids. The CDR3 DNA sequence: TGTGCCAGCAGCTCTGGGAGTACTAGCACCGCAGATACGCAGTATTTT. Encoded protein: CASSSGSTSTADTQYF. The whole variable domain, remainder taken from reference TRBV5-8 and TRBJ2-3, is EAGVTQSPTHLIKTRGQQATLRCSPISGHTSVYWYQQALGLGLQFLLWYDEGEERNRGNFPPRFSGRQFPNYSSELNVNALELEDSALYLCASSSGSTSTADTQYFGPGTRLTVL.